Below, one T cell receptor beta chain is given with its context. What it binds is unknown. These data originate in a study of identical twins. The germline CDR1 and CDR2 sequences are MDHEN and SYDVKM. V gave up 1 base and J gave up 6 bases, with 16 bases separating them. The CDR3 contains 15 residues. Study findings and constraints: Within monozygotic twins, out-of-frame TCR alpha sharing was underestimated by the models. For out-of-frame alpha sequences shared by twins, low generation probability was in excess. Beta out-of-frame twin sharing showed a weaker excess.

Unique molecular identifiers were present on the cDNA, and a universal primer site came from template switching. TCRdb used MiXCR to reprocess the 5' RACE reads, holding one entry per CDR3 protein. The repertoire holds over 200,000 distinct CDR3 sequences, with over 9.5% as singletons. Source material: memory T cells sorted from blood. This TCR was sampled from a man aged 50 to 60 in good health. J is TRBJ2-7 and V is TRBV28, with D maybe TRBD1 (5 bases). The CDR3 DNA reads TGTGCCAGCAGTTTATTCCCCCAGGGTAGAGGCGAGCAGTACTTC. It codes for CASSLFPQGRGEQYF.